Detailed here is one TCR beta chain. Its specificity is not known. These data are taken from a study of cytomegalovirus exposure and HLA in healthy donors. Notes on the study in general: HLA restriction was apparent for most CMV-associated TCR beta chains in a later analysis. An observed cluster of highly shared sequence variants was recorded as a likely sequencing artifact. Previously analyzed data showed that most TCR beta V segments were productive at a frequency of about 87% or about 30%.

A multiplex PCR was run with 60 Vbeta primers and 13 Jbeta primers. Per the authors' pipeline: A later analysis tallied tens of millions of unique TCR beta chains, approximately 11 million of them shared. Method: immunoSEQ multiplex PCR; TCRdb's copy keeps in-frame clones and lacks some. That table furnishes V, J and clone size, whereas the DNA furnished D and trimming. The table includes around 180,000 clones, about 72% detected once. The source is a girl aged 10 to 17 in good health and CMV-seronegative. Input material: PBMCs.

The CDR3 is CASSQLGLESISTQYF. The DNA of the CDR3 is TGTGCCAGCAGCCAACTGGGACTAGAATCGATAAGTACGCAGTATTTT. J is TRBJ2-3 and V is TRBV14; 8 nucleotides line up with TRBD2. Germline CDR1 and CDR2: SGHDN and FVKESK. This CDR3 has 16 amino acids. J was trimmed by 8 bases and V by 2 bases; bases with no gene match: 12.